This T cell receptor (beta chain) was sequenced for a study of CD8+ T cells in alopecia areata. Per the germline V gene, CDR1 is MNHNY and CDR2 is SVGAGI (reference sequence). V lost 2 bases and J 0 bases, leaving 11 bases between the germline ends. The CDR3 runs 15 residues. TCR sequencing used cDNA made by reverse transcription of extracted RNA. Repertoires were generated with immunoSEQ multiplex PCR, while TCRdb's copy carries only in-frame clones and drops some. The table lists about 210,000 clones, 64% of them singletons. The treatment denotes: oral pan-JAK inhibitor, 5-10 mg twice daily. The receptor comes from a human donor with alopecia areata. The specimen was CD4+ T cells sorted from blood, collected at week 4, from a patient treated with tofacitinib. The rearrangement joins TRBV6-6 to TRBJ2-7; D is perhaps TRBD2 (6 bases). The CDR3 nucleotides are TGTGCCAGCAGTTACGTGGCGGGGAACTCCTACGAGCAGTACTTC. Translated: CASSYVAGNSYEQYF.